The 9 T cell receptor beta chains in this list originate from one sample, sequenced in a study of T-cell memory formation after mild COVID-19. TCRdb analysed the 5' RACE reads with MiXCR anew, one entry per CDR3 protein. Of about 150,000 distinct CDR3 sequences in the sample, about 19% were seen once. Sequencing was done on a sample of PBMCs or a T cell subset sorted from them (not recorded which). Receptor source: an adult woman who had mild COVID-19 (a few samples of this study predate the infection). Cell type and time point are not known.

This clonotype has more than one count but fewer than ten. The rearrangement uses TRBV29-1 and TRBJ2-7; no reliable D call. Per germline, CDR1 SQVTM and CDR2 ANQGSEA. The CDR3 spans 13 residues. Trimming left V 6 bases short and J 0 bases short, with 12 bases between. The CDR3 reads CSVRAGASYEQYF. CDR3 DNA: TGCAGCGTCCGAGCCGGCGCCTCCTACGAGCAGTACTTC.

This clonotype was seen a few times. This chain connects TRBV20-1 to TRBJ2-7, with TRBD2 matching over 8 bases. V dropped 4 bases and J dropped 5; count of bases not matched to a gene: 10. The CDR3 sequence is 14 residues long. Germline values: CDR1 DFQATT, CDR2 SNEGSKA (reference sequence). CDR3 bases: TGCAGTGCTAATGTACCGGGACTAGAGAACGAGCAGTACTTC. Protein sequence: CSANVPGLENEQYF.

This clonotype occurred a few times. The chain employs TRBV11-2 and TRBJ2-1, with 14 bases aligning to TRBD2. CDR3 size: 18 residues. Germline CDR1 SGHAT, CDR2 FQNNGV. With V trimmed by 4 bases and J by 3 bases, 8 bases remained unmatched. The CDR3 DNA follows: TGTGCCAGCAGCTCATGGACTAGCGGGAGGCGTAACTACAATGAGCAGTTCTTC. It codes for CASSSWTSGRRNYNEQFF. Full variable domain (outside the CDR3, taken from reference TRBV11-2 and TRBJ2-1): EAGVAQSPRYKIIEKRQSVAFWCNPISGHATLYWYQQILGQGPKLLIQFQNNGVVDDSQLPKDRFSAERLKGVDSTLKIQPAKLEDSAVYLCASSSWTSGRRNYNEQFFGPGTRLTVL.

This sequence joins TRBV5-1 and TRBJ2-2, with 8 bases that match TRBD2. CDR1 and CDR2 from the germline V gene are SGHRS and YFSETQ. This CDR3 comprises 16 residues. V was clipped by 4 bases and J by 3 bases; unmatched bases: 8. The DNA of the CDR3 is TGCGCCAGCAGCACACGACCGGGAGGGGACACCGGGGAGCTGTTTTTT. It codes for CASSTRPGGDTGELFF. The full variable domain, in which reference TRBV5-1 and TRBJ2-2 provide the parts outside the CDR3, is KAGVTQTPRYLIKTRGQQVTLSCSPISGHRSVSWYQQTPGQGLQFLFEYFSETQRNKGNFPGRFSGRQFSNSRSEMNVSTLELGDSALYLCASSTRPGGDTGELFFGEGSRLTVL.

This clonotype was seen only a few times. The chain employs TRBV4-2 and TRBJ2-7; D possibly corresponds to TRBD2 (6 bases). Germline assignment: CDR1 LGHNA and CDR2 YNFKEQ. V lost 1 base, J lost 2 bases, and 9 bases lay in between. This CDR3 spans 14 amino acids. DNA for the CDR3: TGTGCCAGCAGCCAAGTCGGGAGCCCCTACGAGCAGTACTTC. It translates to CASSQVGSPYEQYF.

This clonotype turned up a few times. The rearrangement joins TRBV20-1 to TRBJ2-3; D may be TRBD2 (5 bases). Trimming removed 6 bases at V and 7 bases at J, with 17 bases between. CDR3 length: 13 amino acids. Germline V gene data show CDR1 as DFQATT and CDR2 as SNEGSKA (reference sequence). CDR3 protein: CSATGRPGNTQYF. As DNA, the CDR3 is TGCAGTGCCACCGGACGGCCGGGGAATACGCAGTATTTT.

The V call is TRBV12-3 or TRBV12-4, the J call TRBJ2-5; TRBD1 matches 11 bases. The CDR3 sequence is 15 residues long. The trim removed 4 bases at V and 3 bases at J, leaving 4 bases unmatched. CDR3 protein: CASSSGQGVEETQYF. In nucleotides, the CDR3 is TGTGCCAGCAGTTCGGGACAGGGGGTAGAAGAGACCCAGTACTTC.

This clonotype has a single count. V gene TRBV7-2 combines with J gene TRBJ1-2; D ambiguous. Germline lookup yields CDR1 SGHTA and CDR2 FQGNSA. The CDR3 extends over 13 amino acids. Trimming removed 5 bases at V and 9 bases at J, with 16 bases between. The chain's CDR3 is CASSRDGLLSYTF. In DNA form, the CDR3 reads TGTGCCAGCAGCAGGGATGGACTCTTGAGCTACACCTTC.

CDR3 loop: CAQRFPANYGYTF. The CDR3 region has the DNA TGTGCCCAAAGGTTTCCGGCTAACTATGGCTACACCTTC. The chain joins TRBV30 to TRBJ1-2; no clear D. In germline, CDR1 is GTSNPN, CDR2 SVGIG (reference sequence). Trimming left V 8 bases short and J 0 bases short, with 13 bases between. The CDR3 has 13 residues.